This TCR beta chain was identified during a study of blood T cell repertoires in COVID-19. Trimming removed 1 base from V and 0 bases from J, with 13 bases in between. Germline loops: CDR1 LNHDA, CDR2 SQIVND (reference sequence). CDR3 length: 16 amino acids. Here immunoSEQ multiplex PCR was the method, and the copy in TCRdb shows in-frame clones only, minus some. Among about 59,000 clones, roughly 90% were seen once, and the ten largest hold approximately 16%. This receptor was identified in a man aged 80 or over with acute or convalescent COVID-19. Sequenced sample: peripheral blood. The gene calls are TRBV19 and TRBJ2-7, with D possibly TRBD2 on 6 matching bases. DNA for the CDR3: TGTGCCAGTAGTATAGGGGATAGCGGACGCTCCTACGAGCAGTACTTC. This encodes CASSIGDSGRSYEQYF.